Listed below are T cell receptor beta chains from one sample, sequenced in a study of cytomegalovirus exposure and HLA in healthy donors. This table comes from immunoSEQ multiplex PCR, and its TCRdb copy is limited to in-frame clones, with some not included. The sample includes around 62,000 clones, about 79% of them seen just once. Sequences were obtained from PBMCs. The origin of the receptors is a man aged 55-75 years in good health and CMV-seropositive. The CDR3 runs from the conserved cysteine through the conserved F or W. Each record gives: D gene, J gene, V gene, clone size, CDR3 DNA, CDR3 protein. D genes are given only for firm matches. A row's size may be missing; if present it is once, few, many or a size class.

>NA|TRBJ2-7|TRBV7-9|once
TGTGCCAGCAGCTTAGGGGGGGTCACCTACGAGCAGTACTTC
CASSLGGVTYEQYF
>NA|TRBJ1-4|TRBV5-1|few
TGCGCCAGCCCCGGAGTCTATCTGAGAAAAACTGTTTTT
CASPGVYLRKTVF
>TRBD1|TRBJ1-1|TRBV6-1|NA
TGTGCCAGCAACGACAGGGCTGGGAACACTGAAGCTTTCTTT
CASNDRAGNTEAFF
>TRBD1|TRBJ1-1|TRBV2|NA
TGTGCCAGCAGAGGACAGGCTTTTATGAACACTGAAGCTTTCTTT
CASRGQAFMNTEAFF
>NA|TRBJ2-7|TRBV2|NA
TGTGCCAGCACCCCTAGGCTGACGACCGGCGAGCAGTACTTC
CASTPRLTTGEQYF
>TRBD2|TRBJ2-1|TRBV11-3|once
TGTGCCAGCAGCGGCCAGACTAGCGGGACCCCCAATGAGCAGTTCTTC
CASSGQTSGTPNEQFF
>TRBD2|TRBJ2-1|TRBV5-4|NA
TGTGCCAGCAGCTTGGGACTAGCGGGAGACAATGAGCAGTTCTTC
CASSLGLAGDNEQFF
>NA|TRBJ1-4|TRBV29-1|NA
TGCAGCGTTCGGCGGTCAAATGAAAAACTGTTTTTT
CSVRRSNEKLFF
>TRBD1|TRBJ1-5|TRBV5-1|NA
TGCGCCAGCAGCCCGGACGGGACAGGGGTACAGCCCCAGCATTTT
CASSPDGTGVQPQHF
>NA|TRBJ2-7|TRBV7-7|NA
TGTGCTAGCAGCTTAGGTAGCGGCTACGAGCAGTACTTC
CASSLGSGYEQYF
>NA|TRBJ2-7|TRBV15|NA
TGTGCCACCAGCCGGGGGGCGAAAGCCGAGCAGTACTTC
CATSRGAKAEQYF
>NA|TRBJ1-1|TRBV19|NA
TGTGCCAGTAGTAACCAGGTCGATACTGAAGCTTTCTTT
CASSNQVDTEAFF
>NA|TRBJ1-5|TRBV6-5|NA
TGTGCCAGCAGTGACGGCGGGCACGTGGTGTCCCAGCATTTT
CASSDGGHVVSQHF
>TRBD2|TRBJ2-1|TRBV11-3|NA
TGTGCCAGCAGCAACCGGGGGGGCTTAAACAATGAGCAGTTCTTC
CASSNRGGLNNEQFF
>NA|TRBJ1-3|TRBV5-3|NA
TGTGCCAGACGAACAGTCTTAAACCTTTCCTCTGGAAACACCATATATTTT
CARRTVLNLSSGNTIYF
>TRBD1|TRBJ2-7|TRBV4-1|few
TGCGCCAGCAGCCAACCCGGGACAGGGTCCTACGAGCAGTACTTC
CASSQPGTGSYEQYF
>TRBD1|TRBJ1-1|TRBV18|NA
TGTGCCAGCTCACCGGGACAGAGGAACACTGAAGCTTTCTTT
CASSPGQRNTEAFF
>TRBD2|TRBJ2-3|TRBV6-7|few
TGTGCCACCACCCGAAGCGGGAGTTTCGCAGATACGCAGTATTTT
CATTRSGSFADTQYF
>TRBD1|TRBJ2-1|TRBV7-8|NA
TGTGCCAGCAGCTCGTCGACAGGGCTCTACAATGAGCAGTTCTTC
CASSSSTGLYNEQFF
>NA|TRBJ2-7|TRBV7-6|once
TGTGCCAGCAGCTCCATCTCCTACGAGCAGTACTTC
CASSSISYEQYF
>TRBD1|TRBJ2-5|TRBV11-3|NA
TGTGCCAGCAGCTCCCAGGGGGCTCGGGGAGAGACCCAGTACTTC
CASSSQGARGETQYF
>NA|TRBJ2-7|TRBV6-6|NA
TGTGCCAGCAGTTCATACAGCTACGAGCAGTACTTC
CASSSYSYEQYF
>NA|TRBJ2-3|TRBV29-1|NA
TGCAGCGTTGAGGTCTCAGGTACGCAGTATTTT
CSVEVSGTQYF
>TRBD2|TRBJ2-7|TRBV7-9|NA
TGTGCCAGCAGCCACGGTAGCGGGCGACAGTACTTC
CASSHGSGRQYF